These 30 T cell receptor beta chains were all obtained from the same sample, sequenced in a study of control samples from healthy donors and cancer patients. Only in-frame clones appear in the TCRdb table, and some are missing; sequencing was by immunoSEQ multiplex PCR. The sample shows about 160,000 clones, approximately 94% of them seen only once. Sequenced material: blood. These receptors all come from a woman aged 40 to 49 in good health.

J is TRBJ1-2 and V is TRBV6-5, with D uncertain. There are 14 residues in the CDR3. V was cut by 6 bases and J by 2 bases, with 13 bases left in between. Germline V gene lookup returns CDR1 MNHEY and CDR2 SVGAGI. The CDR3 DNA is TGTGCCAGCAGCATCACTCCGACCAACTATGGCTACACCTTC. Translated: CASSITPTNYGYTF.

V usage is TRBV3-1 (or the pseudogene TRBV3-2) and J usage is TRBJ2-1; D not resolved. CDR3 size: 16 residues. Trimming stripped 1 base from V and 6 bases from J, with 16 bases between. The germline gives CDR1 LGHDT, CDR2 YNNKEL (reference sequence). The CDR3 sequence is CASSQGLFARVNEQFF. The CDR3 coding sequence is TGTGCCAGCAGCCAAGGGCTCTTCGCGCGAGTCAATGAGCAGTTCTTC.

The CDR3 DNA is TGTGCCACCAACGTACAGGAGACCTACGAGCAGTACTTC. Translating gives CATNVQETYEQYF. The chain combines TRBV10-3 with TRBJ2-7, with D perhaps matching TRBD1 (5 bases). Germline CDR1 ENHRY, CDR2 SYGVKD. The V end lost 10 bases, the J end lost 2 bases, and 15 bases lay between the germline ends. This CDR3 is 13 amino acids long.

The chain combines TRBV5-1 with TRBJ2-7, with D uncertain. The V end lost 1 base, the J end lost 6 bases, and 17 bases lay between the germline ends. This CDR3 region has 15 residues. CDR1 and CDR2 (germline): SGHRS, YFSETQ. Here the CDR3 DNA reads TGCGCCAGCAGCTTGTTCTTAGATCTCGTTGGCGAGCAGTACTTC. Its protein product is CASSLFLDLVGEQYF.

The J gene is TRBJ2-1, the V gene TRBV18; D possibly corresponds to TRBD2 (5 bases). The V gene's germline CDR1 is KGHSH and CDR2 LQKENI. Deletions cut 0 bases from V and 2 bases from J, with 5 bases between. The CDR3 runs 14 residues. CDR3 in DNA: TGTGCCAGCTCACCACCGGGAGCCTACAATGAGCAGTTCTTC. It codes for CASSPPGAYNEQFF.

This sequence joins TRBV5-5 and TRBJ1-2, with 7 bases that match TRBD1. The CDR3 runs to 15 residues. Germline CDR1 is SGHKS and CDR2 is YYEKEE (reference sequence). J was trimmed by 3 bases and V by 2 bases; bases with no gene match: 7. The CDR3 reads CASSFVPGTDYGYTF. CDR3 nucleotides: TGTGCCAGCAGCTTTGTCCCCGGGACAGACTATGGCTACACCTTC.

V gene TRBV6-2 or TRBV6-3 combines with J gene TRBJ1-5; D gene uncertain. Trimming cost V 7 bases and J 6 bases, with 16 bases left between them. CDR3 length equals 14 residues. Germline V gene lookup returns CDR1 MNHEY and CDR2 SVGEGT. CDR3 bases: TGTGCCAGCATCCCCGCGGGGTTAGGTCAGCCCCAGCATTTT. Translation gives CASIPAGLGQPQHF.

The chain uses TRBV29-1 and TRBJ1-1; D is unclear. This CDR3 spans 12 amino acids. Germline V gene data show CDR1 as SQVTM and CDR2 as ANQGSEA. Trimming took off 6 bases at V and 1 base at J, with 9 bases between the two ends. CDR3 residues: CSVRSGNTEAFF. The CDR3 coding sequence is TGCAGCGTGAGGTCGGGGAACACTGAAGCTTTCTTT.

The chain employs TRBV18 and TRBJ1-3, with 10 positions matching TRBD1. The germline V gene has CDR1 KGHSH and CDR2 LQKENI. The CDR3 runs to 16 residues. After removal of 0 bases from V and 5 bases from J, the junction contained 4 bases not matched to a gene. This CDR3 reads CASSPPSTGGRNTIYF. CDR3 DNA sequence: TGTGCCAGCTCACCACCTTCGACAGGGGGCAGAAACACCATATATTTT.

The chain couples TRBV18 to TRBJ1-1, with a possible D match to TRBD1 (5 bases). Trimming removed 3 bases at V and 3 bases at J, with 11 bases between. The CDR3 totals 14 residues. Germline V gene data show CDR1 as KGHSH and CDR2 as LQKENI. DNA for the CDR3: TGTGCCAGCTCACCGTCACAAGGGGACACTGAAGCTTTCTTT. This gives the protein CASSPSQGDTEAFF.

CDR3 loop: CAWDASIGANYGYTF. The CDR3 DNA reads TGTGCCTGGGACGCGAGCATAGGAGCTAACTATGGCTACACCTTC. The chain recombines TRBV30 with TRBJ1-2; D gene unclear. Between the trimmed V and J ends, which lost 5 bases and 0 bases, there was a span of 16 bases. Germline-derived CDR1 and CDR2 are GTSNPN and SVGIG (reference sequence). CDR3 length: 15 amino acids. The variable domain in full, with the rest retrieved from reference TRBV30 and TRBJ1-2, is SQTIHQWPATLVQPVGSPLSLECTVEGTSNPNLYWYRQAAGRGLQLLFYSVGIGQISSEVPQNLSASRPQDRQFILSSKKLLLSDSGFYLCAWDASIGANYGYTFGSGTRLTVV.

The chain links TRBV5-5 to TRBJ2-7; tentative D call: TRBD1 (6 bases). This CDR3 is built from 12 residues. Trimming left V 0 bases short and J 5 bases short, with 6 bases between. Germline assignment: CDR1 SGHKS and CDR2 YYEKEE (reference sequence). As DNA, the CDR3 is TGTGCCAGCAGCTTGGACAGGGACGAGCAGTACTTC. Amino acids: CASSLDRDEQYF.

CDR3 amino acids: CASKDRGYEQYF. As DNA, the CDR3 is TGTGCCAGCAAAGACAGAGGCTACGAGCAGTACTTC. This chain connects TRBV2 to TRBJ2-7; tentatively, D is TRBD1 (5 bases). This CDR3 contains 12 residues. Germline V gives CDR1 SNHLY, CDR2 FYNNEI. Trimming took 7 bases from V and 3 from J, leaving 10 bases between them.

The J gene is TRBJ2-4, the V gene TRBV6-5; D is perhaps TRBD1 or TRBD2 (5 bases each). The CDR3 runs to 13 residues. V was shortened by 8 bases and J by 1 base, with 9 bases between the two germline ends. Germline V gives CDR1 MNHEY, CDR2 SVGAGI. DNA of the CDR3: TGTGCCAGCCGAGGGGCGGCCAAAAACATTCAGTACTTC. Protein sequence: CASRGAAKNIQYF.

This rearrangement joins TRBV5-1 to TRBJ2-7; possibly TRBD1 or TRBD2 for D (6 bases each). The CDR3 is made up of 15 amino acids. V dropped 3 bases and J dropped 3 bases, with 16 bases sitting between them. Per the germline V gene, CDR1 is SGHRS and CDR2 is YFSETQ. The CDR3 bases are TGCGCCAGCAGCTCCGGGGGCAGACCTCACTACGAGCAGTACTTC. It encodes CASSSGGRPHYEQYF.

The chain is built from TRBV12-3 or TRBV12-4 and TRBJ1-2; D not certain. The CDR3 has 13 amino acids. Trimming left V 2 bases short and J 0 bases short, with 4 bases between. In nucleotides, the CDR3 is TGTGCCAGCAGTTTAAGATCTAACTATGGCTACACCTTC. Protein sequence: CASSLRSNYGYTF.

The chain uses TRBV10-1 and TRBJ2-2; TRBD2 matches at 8 bases. Looked up from germline, CDR1 is WNHNN and CDR2 is SYGVQD (reference sequence). This CDR3 is 12 amino acids long. The trim removed 6 bases at V and 6 bases at J, leaving 0 bases unmatched. The CDR3 region is CASRAGAGELFF. The CDR3 nucleotides are TGCGCCAGCAGAGCGGGAGCCGGGGAGCTGTTTTTT.

This rearrangement joins TRBV4-1 to TRBJ2-5; D remains unclear. This CDR3 contains 14 residues. Germline V gene sequence: CDR1 MGHRA, CDR2 YSYEKL. Trimming took 3 bases from V and 7 from J, leaving 15 bases between them. CDR3 sequence reads: CASSHQNVPWTQYF. As DNA, the CDR3 is TGCGCCAGCAGCCATCAGAACGTGCCGTGGACCCAGTACTTC.

The rearrangement joins TRBV10-3 to TRBJ2-1; 11 nucleotides agree with TRBD2. J gave up 4 bases and V 10 bases, and 6 bases lay outside the gene matches. This CDR3 is built from 14 residues. Germline V gene data show CDR1 as ENHRY and CDR2 as SYGVKD. The CDR3 DNA reads as TGTGCCACCGCACTAGCGGGAGAGTACAATGAGCAGTTCTTC. It yields the protein CATALAGEYNEQFF.

The rearrangement joins TRBV4-3 to TRBJ2-7; a possible D gene is TRBD1 (5 bases). The CDR3 has 13 amino acids. Germline values: CDR1 LGHNA, CDR2 YSLEER. Trimming shortened V by 0 bases and J by 4 bases, and 7 bases separated the two germline ends. The DNA of the CDR3 is TGCGCCAGCAGCCAAGACAGGGTTTACGAGCAGTACTTC. Amino acid sequence: CASSQDRVYEQYF.

The chain has TRBV19 and TRBJ1-1, with D possibly being TRBD1 (5 bases). The germline CDR1 and CDR2 sequences are LNHDA and SQIVND (reference sequence). Trimming removed 5 bases from V and 4 bases from J, with 14 bases in between. This CDR3 is built from 14 residues. The CDR3 region is CASSYDGRGTEAFF. DNA of the CDR3: TGTGCCAGTAGTTACGACGGGAGGGGCACTGAAGCTTTCTTT.

CDR3: CASSGGGAGRIPSITGELFF. As DNA, the CDR3 is TGCGCCAGCAGCGGAGGGGGCGCGGGGCGGATCCCCTCCATCACCGGGGAGCTGTTTTTT. The V call is TRBV5-1, the J call TRBJ2-2; maybe TRBD1 (7 bases). The CDR3 loop spans 20 amino acids. Germline V CDR1 and CDR2: SGHRS, YFSETQ. V gave up 4 bases and J gave up 4 bases, with 29 bases separating them.

This clone was recorded once. The V and J genes are TRBV11-2 and TRBJ1-2; D is ambiguous. Germline CDR1 and CDR2: SGHAT and FQNNGV. The CDR3 totals 13 residues. V lost 1 base and J lost 4, with 7 bases in between. CDR3 region: CASSLGGSYGYTF. DNA of the CDR3: TGTGCCAGCAGCTTAGGGGGTAGCTATGGCTACACCTTC.

This rearrangement joins TRBV7-3 to TRBJ2-1, with D unclear. Trimming left V 5 bases short and J 4 bases short, with 9 bases between. The CDR3 is made up of 13 amino acids. Germline CDR1 and CDR2: SGHTA and FQGTGA. DNA of the CDR3: TGTGCCAGCAGCCCATACCCATACAATGAGCAGTTCTTC. Translating gives CASSPYPYNEQFF.

This clone was detected only once. This chain connects TRBV29-1 to TRBJ1-1, with 8 bases identical to TRBD1. The V gene's germline CDR1 is SQVTM and CDR2 ANQGSEA. The CDR3 contains 13 residues. Losses at the gene ends were 6 bases for V and 5 bases for J; bases not matched to a gene: 8. CDR3 nucleotide sequence: TGCAGCGTCACGGGACAGGTCGCGACTGAAGCTTTCTTT. Protein: CSVTGQVATEAFF. Combining the CDR3 with reference TRBV29-1 and TRBJ1-1 gives the whole variable domain SAVISQKPSRDICQRGTSLTIQCQVDSQVTMMFWYRQQPGQSLTLIATANQGSEATYESGFVIDKFPISRPNLTFSTLTVSNMSPEDSSIYLCSVTGQVATEAFFGQGTRLTVV.

The CDR3 DNA follows: TGTGCCAGCAGTACAGGGACAGCAGGAAACACCATATATTTT. Translation gives CASSTGTAGNTIYF. The gene calls are TRBV6-6 and TRBJ1-3; 7 nucleotides agree with TRBD1. This CDR3 is 14 amino acids long. The germline V gene encodes CDR1 MNHNY and CDR2 SVGAGI (reference sequence). The trim removed 5 bases at V and 4 bases at J, leaving 5 bases unmatched.

The J gene is TRBJ2-3, the V gene TRBV9, with 7 bases lining up with TRBD1. The CDR3 extends over 16 amino acids. V dropped 3 bases and J dropped 1; count of bases not matched to a gene: 8. Germline V gene sequence: CDR1 SGDLS, CDR2 YYNGEE. CDR3 amino acids: CASSDARTGGTDTQYF. CDR3 bases: TGTGCCAGCAGCGACGCCAGGACAGGCGGCACAGATACGCAGTATTTT.

The V call is TRBV11-2, the J call TRBJ2-3; TRBD2 matches at 10 bases. CDR1 SGHAT and CDR2 FQNNGV come from the germline V gene. Trimming at V came to 5 bases and at J to 7 bases, leaving 6 bases not matched to a gene. This CDR3 has 14 residues. The CDR3 loop reads CASSLSGRANTQYF. The CDR3, as DNA: TGTGCCAGCAGCCTCAGCGGGAGGGCCAATACGCAGTATTTT.

The gene calls are TRBV6-6 and TRBJ2-6; D remains ambiguous. The CDR3 covers 13 residues. V lost 7 bases and J lost 2, with 6 bases in between. CDR1 and CDR2 (germline): MNHNY, SVGAGI (reference sequence). The CDR3 region has the DNA TGTGCCAGCACCTCCCCTGGGGCCAACGTCCTGACTTTC. Its protein is CASTSPGANVLTF.

The chain employs TRBV6-6 and TRBJ1-2; 7 positions match TRBD1. V lost 5 bases, J lost 1 base, and 10 bases stayed unmatched. The CDR3 covers 16 residues. Per germline, CDR1 MNHNY and CDR2 SVGAGI (reference sequence). The chain's CDR3 is CASSPGGRGGNYGYTF. DNA of the CDR3: TGTGCCAGCAGTCCAGGGGGAAGGGGGGGTAACTATGGCTACACCTTC.